The rows below give T cell receptor beta chains drawn from one sample of a study of cytomegalovirus exposure and HLA in healthy donors. Generated by immunoSEQ multiplex PCR, the TCRdb table keeps only in-frame clones and is missing some. The sample consists of approximately 130,000 clones, under 90% of them appearing once. The material sequenced was PBMCs. Receptors originate from a woman aged 40 to 55 in good health and CMV-seronegative. CDR3s include the opening cysteine and the closing phenylalanine or tryptophan. The D gene is left open where the match is weak. Only part of the rows carry a size: once, few, many, or a class if the clone is expanded.

j_gene,v_gene,d_gene,abundance,CDR3nt,CDR3aa
TRBJ2-3,TRBV7-9,TRBD2,.,TGTGCCAGCAGCTTATCTAGCGGGAGCACAGATACGCAGTATTTT,CASSLSSGSTDTQYF
TRBJ2-1,TRBV4-3,.,.,TGCGCCAGCAGCCAAGAACGGGGGATACTCAATGAGCAGTTCTTC,CASSQERGILNEQFF
TRBJ2-1,TRBV2,.,.,TGTGCCAGCAGTGAATGGGGGGAGGACTACAATGAGCAGTTCTTC,CASSEWGEDYNEQFF
TRBJ1-2,TRBV5-1,.,.,TGCGCCAGCAGCTTGGGGGGAGGAGAGGACTATGGCTACCCCTTC,CASSLGGGEDYGYPF
TRBJ2-1,TRBV9,TRBD2,.,TGTGCCAGCAGCGTAACGGCGGGGGGGGGTAATGAGCAGTTCTTC,CASSVTAGGGNEQFF
TRBJ2-7,TRBV6-1,.,.,TGTGCCAGCGGGTTCTCGGGGAATTTC,CASGFSGNF
TRBJ2-5,TRBV19,TRBD1,.,TGTGCCAGTAGTACAGGGACAGCCCCCCAAGAGACCCAGTACTTC,CASSTGTAPQETQYF
TRBJ2-3,TRBV5-1,.,once,TGCGCCAGCAGCTTGGTACAGGGCCGCACAGATACGCAGTATTTT,CASSLVQGRTDTQYF
TRBJ2-7,TRBV2,.,.,TGTGCCAGCAGTCACAGGGTAAACCCCTACGAGCAGTACTTC,CASSHRVNPYEQYF
TRBJ2-3,TRBV27,.,.,TGTGCCAGCAGTTGGGGGGGCCGGGATACGCAGTATTTT,CASSWGGRDTQYF
TRBJ2-5,TRBV2,.,.,TGTGCCAGCAGTGATCAGGGGGGGACCCAGTACTTC,CASSDQGGTQYF
TRBJ2-2,TRBV5-4,TRBD2,.,TGTGCCAGCAGCTTGGAGGGACTAGCGTATACGAACACCGGGGAGCTGTTTTTT,CASSLEGLAYTNTGELFF
TRBJ2-1,TRBV7-6,TRBD1,.,TGTGCCAGCAGCTCACCGCCGGGACAGAAGCAGTTCTTC,CASSSPPGQKQFF
TRBJ2-7,TRBV9,TRBD2,.,TGTGCCAGCAGCCCCGGGGGGGGACACTACGAGCAGTACTTC,CASSPGGGHYEQYF
TRBJ2-7,TRBV7-9,TRBD1,once,TGTGCCAGCAGCCCCCTAGGGACAGGGGGCAACGAGCAGTACTTC,CASSPLGTGGNEQYF
TRBJ2-7,TRBV6-5,.,.,TGTGCCAGCAGTTACTCAAGGGGGAGCTCCTACGAGCAGTACTTC,CASSYSRGSSYEQYF
TRBJ1-1,TRBV21-1,.,.,TGTGCCAGCAGAGTCCGGGGGACTTTAGGCTCGACTGAAGCTTTCTTT,CASRVRGTLGSTEAFF
TRBJ2-6,TRBV7-3,.,few,TGTGCCAGCAGCCCGGGAAGCTCTGGGGCCAACGTCCTGACTTTC,CASSPGSSGANVLTF
TRBJ2-5,TRBV9,TRBD2,.,TGTGCCAGCAGCGTAGATCCAGCGGGGAGAGAGACCCAGTACTTC,CASSVDPAGRETQYF